Below, 5 T cell receptor beta chains from the same sample are listed, as sequenced in a study of technical replicates of blood from several donors. Sequenced by immunoSEQ multiplex PCR; TCRdb stores in-frame clones only, minus some. The table has about 94,000 clones, 95% seen once. Source material: T cells isolated from PBMCs. The receptors derive from a human donor in good health.

This chain's CDR3 is CASGLYVEQFF. CDR3 nucleotide sequence: TGTGCTAGTGGTTTGTATGTTGAGCAGTTCTTC. The chain has TRBV12-5 and TRBJ2-1, with D hard to call. Trimming cost V 2 bases and J 9 bases, with 5 bases left between them. CDR3 length: 11 amino acids. CDR1 is LGHNT, CDR2 FRNRAP, per germline.

V and J are TRBV6-5 and TRBJ2-3; no clear D gene. The CDR3 is made up of 14 amino acids. From germline, CDR1 is MNHEY and CDR2 SVGAGI. V gave up 4 bases and J gave up 2 bases, with 10 bases separating them. CDR3 sequence: CASSSVRITDTQYF. The CDR3 coding sequence is TGTGCCAGCAGTTCAGTCAGGATCACAGATACGCAGTATTTT.

The rearrangement uses TRBV11-1 and TRBJ2-3; tentatively, D is TRBD2 (7 bases). From germline, CDR1 is SGHAT and CDR2 FQDESV (reference sequence). The V end lost 2 bases, the J end lost 2 bases, and 11 bases lay between the germline ends. This CDR3 spans 15 amino acids. DNA for the CDR3: TGTGCCAGCAGCTTACAAGGGGGGGCCACAGATACGCAGTATTTT. It specifies CASSLQGGATDTQYF.

The J gene is TRBJ1-5, the V gene TRBV4-1; 7 bases match TRBD1. CDR1 and CDR2 from the germline V gene are MGHRA and YSYEKL. The ends lost 0 bases at V and 6 bases at J; junction bases unmatched: 17. The CDR3 sequence is 19 residues long. The CDR3 DNA sequence: TGCGCCAGCAGCCAAGACCCTAGGCTACAGGGGAGGATTCGTCAGCCCCAGCATTTT. Translated, it gives CASSQDPRLQGRIRQPQHF.

V and J are TRBV25-1 and TRBJ2-5; a weak D match, TRBD2 (5 bases). The CDR3 length is 11 residues. Trimming shortened V by 11 bases and J by 4 bases, and 11 bases separated the two germline ends. The V gene's germline CDR1 is MGHDK and CDR2 SYGVNS. The CDR3 sequence is CAARGGETQYF. The CDR3 DNA follows: TGTGCCGCCCGTGGAGGAGAGACCCAGTACTTC.